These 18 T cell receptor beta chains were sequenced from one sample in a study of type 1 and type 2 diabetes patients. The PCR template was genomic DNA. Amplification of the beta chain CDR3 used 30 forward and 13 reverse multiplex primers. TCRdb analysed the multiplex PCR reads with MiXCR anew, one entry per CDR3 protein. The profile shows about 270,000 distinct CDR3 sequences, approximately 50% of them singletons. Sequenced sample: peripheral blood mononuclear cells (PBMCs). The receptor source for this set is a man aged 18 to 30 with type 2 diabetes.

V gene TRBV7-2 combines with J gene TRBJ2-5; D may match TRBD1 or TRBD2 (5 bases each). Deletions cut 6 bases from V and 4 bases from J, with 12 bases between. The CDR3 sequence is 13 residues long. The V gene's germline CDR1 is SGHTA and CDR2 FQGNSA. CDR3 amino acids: CASSGTAGETQYF. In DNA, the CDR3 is TGTGCCAGCAGTGGGACCGCGGGAGAGACCCAGTACTTC.

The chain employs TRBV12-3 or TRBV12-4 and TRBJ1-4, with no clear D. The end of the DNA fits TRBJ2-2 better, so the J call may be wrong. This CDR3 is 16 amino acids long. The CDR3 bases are TGTGCCAGAAGTAGACTCACACAGACTAACACCGGGGAGCTGTTTTTT. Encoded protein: CARSRLTQTNTGELFF.

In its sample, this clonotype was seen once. CDR3 in DNA: TGTGCCACCAGTCAGGCAGGGGGACGCGAGCAGTACTTC. It is translated as CATSQAGGREQYF. The genes are TRBV24-1 and TRBJ2-7; 7 bases fit TRBD1. Germline assignment: CDR1 KGHDR and CDR2 SFDVKD. J lost 6 bases, V lost 6 bases, and 7 bases had no gene match. This CDR3 region has 13 residues.

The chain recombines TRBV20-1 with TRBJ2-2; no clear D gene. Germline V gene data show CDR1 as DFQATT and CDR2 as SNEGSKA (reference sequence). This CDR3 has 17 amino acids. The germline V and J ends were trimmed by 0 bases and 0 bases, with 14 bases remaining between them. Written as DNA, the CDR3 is TGCAGTGCTAGAGATCGTGCAACGCTTGCGAACACCGGGGAGCTGTTTTTT. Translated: CSARDRATLANTGELFF.

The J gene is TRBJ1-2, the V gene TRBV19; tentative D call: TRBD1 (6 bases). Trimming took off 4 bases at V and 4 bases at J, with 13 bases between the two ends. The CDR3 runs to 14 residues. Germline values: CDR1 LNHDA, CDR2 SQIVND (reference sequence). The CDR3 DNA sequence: TGTGCCAGTAGTACATCACAGGGACCCTATGGCTACACCTTC. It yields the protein CASSTSQGPYGYTF.

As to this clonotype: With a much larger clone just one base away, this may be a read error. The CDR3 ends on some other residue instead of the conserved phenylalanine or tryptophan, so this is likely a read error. The CDR3 reads CASTIQGTGANVLTL. CDR3 nucleotide sequence: TGTGCCAGCACAATACAGGGAACTGGGGCCAACGTCCTGACTCTC. The V call is TRBV2, the J call TRBJ2-6; D possibly corresponds to TRBD1 (6 bases). CDR3 size: 15 residues. The germline V and J ends were trimmed by 7 bases and 2 bases, with 12 bases remaining between them. The germline CDR1 and CDR2 sequences are SNHLY and FYNNEI.

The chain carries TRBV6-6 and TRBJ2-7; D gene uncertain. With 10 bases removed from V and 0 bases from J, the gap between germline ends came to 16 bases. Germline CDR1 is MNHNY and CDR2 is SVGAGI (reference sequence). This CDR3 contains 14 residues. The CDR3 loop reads CATGRDGSSYEQYF. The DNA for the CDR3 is TGTGCCACCGGTCGAGATGGTAGCTCCTACGAGCAGTACTTC.

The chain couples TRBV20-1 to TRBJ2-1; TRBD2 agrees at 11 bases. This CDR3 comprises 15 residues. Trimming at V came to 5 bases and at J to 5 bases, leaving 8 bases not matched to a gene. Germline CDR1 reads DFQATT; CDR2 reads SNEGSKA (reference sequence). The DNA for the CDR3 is TGCAGTGCTGAACCCGGGACTAGCGGTGACAATGAGCAGTTCTTC. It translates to CSAEPGTSGDNEQFF.

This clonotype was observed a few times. CDR3 bases: TGTGCCAGCAGTTGGGGACAGGAGAACACTGAAGCTTTCTTT. Its translation is CASSWGQENTEAFF. The chain links TRBV6-2 or TRBV6-3 to TRBJ1-1; 8 bases are a match to TRBD1. The ends lost 4 bases at V and 1 base at J; junction bases unmatched: 2. The CDR3 runs to 14 residues. Germline V gene data show CDR1 as MNHEY and CDR2 as SVGEGT.

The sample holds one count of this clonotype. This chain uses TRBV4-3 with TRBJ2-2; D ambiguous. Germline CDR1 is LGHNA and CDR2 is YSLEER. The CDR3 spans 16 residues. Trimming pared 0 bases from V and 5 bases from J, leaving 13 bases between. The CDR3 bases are TGCGCCAGCAGCCAAGACACTTACAGCTCTACCGGGGAGCTGTTTTTT. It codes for CASSQDTYSSTGELFF.

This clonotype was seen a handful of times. As DNA, the CDR3 is TGTGCCATCAGTTTACAGGGGTCTACGCAGTATTTT. Encoded protein: CAISLQGSTQYF. V gene TRBV10-3 combines with J gene TRBJ2-3; 7 bases agree with TRBD1. Germline trimming cut 5 bases from V and 8 bases from J; bases unmatched to any gene: 4. The CDR3 length is 12 residues. Germline CDR1 is ENHRY and CDR2 is SYGVKD.

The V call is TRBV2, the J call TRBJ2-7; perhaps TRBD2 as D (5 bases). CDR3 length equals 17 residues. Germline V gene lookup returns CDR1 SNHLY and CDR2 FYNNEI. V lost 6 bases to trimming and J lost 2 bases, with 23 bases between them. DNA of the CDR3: TGTGCCAGCAGAAGTTCTTATACCCAAACCGGGACCTACGAGCAGTACTTC. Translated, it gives CASRSSYTQTGTYEQYF.

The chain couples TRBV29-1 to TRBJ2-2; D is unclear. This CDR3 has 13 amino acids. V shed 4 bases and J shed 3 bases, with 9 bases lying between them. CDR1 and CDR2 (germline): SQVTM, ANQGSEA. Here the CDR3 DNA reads TGCAGCGTTGTTGAAGGGCACACCGGGGAGCTGTTTTTT. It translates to CSVVEGHTGELFF.

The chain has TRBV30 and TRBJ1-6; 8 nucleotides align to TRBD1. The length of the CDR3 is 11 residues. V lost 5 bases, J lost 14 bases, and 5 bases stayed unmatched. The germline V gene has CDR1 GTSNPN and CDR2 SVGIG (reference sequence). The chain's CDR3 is CAWGQGWTLHF. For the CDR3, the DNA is TGTGCCTGGGGACAGGGCTGGACCCTCCACTTT.

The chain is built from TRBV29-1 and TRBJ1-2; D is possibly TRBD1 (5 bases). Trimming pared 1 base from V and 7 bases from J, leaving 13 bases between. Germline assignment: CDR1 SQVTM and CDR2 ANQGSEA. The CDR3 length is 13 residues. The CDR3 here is CSVEGRPQGGYTF. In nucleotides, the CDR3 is TGCAGCGTTGAAGGGCGGCCCCAGGGTGGCTACACCTTC.

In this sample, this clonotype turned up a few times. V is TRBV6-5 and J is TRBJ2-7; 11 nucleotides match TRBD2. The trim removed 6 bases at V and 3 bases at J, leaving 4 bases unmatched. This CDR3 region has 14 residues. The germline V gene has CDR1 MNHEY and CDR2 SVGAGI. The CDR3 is CASSAGTSGYEQYF. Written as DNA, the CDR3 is TGTGCCAGCAGCGCCGGGACTAGCGGCTACGAGCAGTACTTC.

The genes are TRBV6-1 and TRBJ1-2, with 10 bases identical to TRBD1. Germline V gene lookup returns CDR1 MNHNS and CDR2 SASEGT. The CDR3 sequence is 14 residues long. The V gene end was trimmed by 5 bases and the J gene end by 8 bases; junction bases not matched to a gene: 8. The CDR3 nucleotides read TGTGCCAGCAGTACACGGGACAGGGGAGAGGGCTACACCTTC. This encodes CASSTRDRGEGYTF.

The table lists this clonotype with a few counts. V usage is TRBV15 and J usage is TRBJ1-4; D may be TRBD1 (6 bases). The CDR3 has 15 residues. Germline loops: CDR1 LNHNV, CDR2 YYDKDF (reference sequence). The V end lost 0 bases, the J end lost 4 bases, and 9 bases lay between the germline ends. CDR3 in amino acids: CATSRDSRGNEKLFF. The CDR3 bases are TGTGCCACCAGCAGAGATTCCAGGGGTAATGAAAAACTGTTTTTT.